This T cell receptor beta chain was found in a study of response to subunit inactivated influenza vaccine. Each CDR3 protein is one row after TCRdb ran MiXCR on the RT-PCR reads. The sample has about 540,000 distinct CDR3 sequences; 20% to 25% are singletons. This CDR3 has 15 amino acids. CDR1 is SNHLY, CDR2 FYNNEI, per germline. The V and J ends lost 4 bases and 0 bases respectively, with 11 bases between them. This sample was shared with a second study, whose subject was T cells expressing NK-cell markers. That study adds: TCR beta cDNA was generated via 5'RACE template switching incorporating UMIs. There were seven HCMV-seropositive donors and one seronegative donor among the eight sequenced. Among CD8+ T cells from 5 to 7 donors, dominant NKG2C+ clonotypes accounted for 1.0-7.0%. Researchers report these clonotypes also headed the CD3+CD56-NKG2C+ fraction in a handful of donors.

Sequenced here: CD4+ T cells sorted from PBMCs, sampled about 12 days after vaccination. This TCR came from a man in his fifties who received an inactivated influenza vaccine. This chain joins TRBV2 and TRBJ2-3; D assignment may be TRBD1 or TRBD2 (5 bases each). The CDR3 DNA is TGTGCCAGCAGTGTTCAACGGGGCAGCACAGATACGCAGTATTTT. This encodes CASSVQRGSTDTQYF.